This TCR beta chain was observed in a study of cytomegalovirus exposure and HLA in healthy donors. The study's findings and limits: TCR beta sequences numbering 16,951 were associated with HLA alleles at 0.05 false discovery rate in a later analysis. In a later analysis, TCR beta V- and J-gene trimming was associated with a missense DCLRE1C variant. As was reported, the classifier diagnosed cytomegalovirus status with high specificity and sensitivity.

Use of 60 Vbeta and 13 Jbeta primers characterized the PCR. Here immunoSEQ multiplex PCR was the method, and the copy in TCRdb shows in-frame clones only, minus some. This sample has about 95,000 clones; roughly 79% occur once, and the top ten carry roughly 4%. From germline, CDR1 is ENHRY and CDR2 SYGVKD. The CDR3 has 16 residues. Trimming cost V 3 bases and J 4 bases; bases outside gene matches: 4. Worth noting for this clone: Its antigen is not identified.

The sequenced sample consisted of PBMCs. The TCR was taken from a woman in her seventies in good health and CMV-seropositive. The gene calls are TRBV10-3 and TRBJ2-1; 12 nucleotides agree with TRBD2. CDR3 sequence: CAISDRTSGIYNEQFF. CDR3 DNA: TGTGCCATCAGTGATCGGACTAGCGGGATTTACAATGAGCAGTTCTTC.